There are many counts of the clone carrying this T cell receptor beta chain. TCRdb recomputed calls from the reads with MiXCR, one row per CDR3 protein. The sample yields 200,000 to 300,000 distinct CDR3 sequences, around 26% seen once. This sample was taken from a study of kidney transplant recipient with SARS-CoV-2 infection. Sequences were derived from a blood sample, sampled at baseline and between days 110 and 120 from a kidney transplant recipient. The sequence was obtained from a young adult male patient who had COVID-19 and was a kidney transplant recipient. Some of the T cells might come from the graft donor.

The CDR3 reads CASSLDGWSTDTQYF. For the CDR3, the DNA is TGTGCCAGCAGCTTAGACGGGTGGAGCACAGATACGCAGTATTTT. The V gene is TRBV7-9, the J gene TRBJ2-3; D is unclear. Deletions cut 1 base from V and 0 bases from J, with 8 bases between. This CDR3 has 15 residues. Per germline, CDR1 SEHNR and CDR2 FQNEAQ (reference sequence).